These T cell receptor beta chains were read from a single sample in a study of T cells in Graves' hyperthyroidism and ophthalmopathy. TCRdb used MiXCR to reprocess the multiplex PCR reads, holding one entry per CDR3 protein. The sample includes 500,000 or so distinct CDR3 sequences, about 16% of them seen just once. The sample comprised blood. The receptors were sampled from a woman aged 25-40 years with Graves' ophthalmopathy. Each CDR3 is given with its conserved first and last residue. D genes are given only for firm matches. Some rows have no size entry. The others give once, few or many, or a class for an expanded clone.

>NA|TRBJ2-7|TRBV20-1|TRBD2
TGCAGTCTCCGTATGACTAGCAACTACGAGCAGTACTTC
CSLRMTSNYEQYF
>few|TRBJ1-3|TRBV9|TRBD1
TGTGCCAGCAGCGTAGGGGACAGGGGGCTCAGTGGAAACACCATATATTTT
CASSVGDRGLSGNTIYF
>many|TRBJ2-7|TRBV6-2/TRBV6-3|NA
TGTGCCAGTATCGACGTGAGAACCTACGAGCAGTACTTC
CASIDVRTYEQYF
>many|TRBJ2-1|TRBV6-1|NA
TGTGCCAGCAGTTACCTGGGAGGCTCCTACAATGAGCAGTTCTTC
CASSYLGGSYNEQFF
>many|TRBJ2-1|TRBV11-2|NA
TGTGCCAGCAGCCGGGCGGGGCAGGCAAAGAGCGGGAGCGACAGGGCGGGGGCCTACAATGAGCAGTTCTTC
CASSRAGQAKSGSDRAGAYNEQFF
>NA|TRBJ2-3|TRBV20-1|TRBD2
TGCAGTGCTAGAGATCGGACTAGACCTTGGGATACGCAGTATTTT
CSARDRTRPWDTQYF
>NA|TRBJ2-7|TRBV18|NA
TGTGCCAGCTCACCTAGAGGAGCGGAGTACTACGAGCAGTACTTC
CASSPRGAEYYEQYF
>NA|TRBJ1-1|TRBV13|TRBD1
TGTGCCAGCAGCTTAGAGGACAGGGCGAACACTGAAGCTTTCTTT
CASSLEDRANTEAFF
>few|TRBJ2-7|TRBV19|NA
TGTGCCAGTAGTTCCCTAGGGCGGGACACCCTTTACGAGCAGTACTTC
CASSSLGRDTLYEQYF
>many|TRBJ1-5|TRBV6-5|NA
TGTGCCAGCAGTTACTCGATTGGTGGACGTCAGAATCAGCCCCAGCATTTT
CASSYSIGGRQNQPQHF
>NA|TRBJ2-5|TRBV10-3|NA
TGTGCCAGCGGGGGCTACGGCCAGCAGGAGACCCAGTACTTC
CASGGYGQQETQYF
>few|TRBJ2-1|TRBV7-3|TRBD2
TGTGCCAGCAGCTCAGGCGCGGGAGGGCTAGGTGAGCAGTTCTTC
CASSSGAGGLGEQFF
>many|TRBJ2-1|TRBV18|TRBD2
TGTGCCAGCTCACCAACACTAGCGGGGAAATACAATGAGCAGTTCTTC
CASSPTLAGKYNEQFF
>few|TRBJ2-1|TRBV19|NA
TGTGCCAGTAGTATGGGAGGTTCGGCTGAGCAGTTCTTC
CASSMGGSAEQFF
>few|TRBJ2-1|TRBV20-1|NA
TGCAGTGCTAGAGATTTTGGACCTTCCAGCTCCTACAATGAGCAGTTCTTC
CSARDFGPSSSYNEQFF
>NA|TRBJ2-2|TRBV7-9|TRBD2
TGTGCCAGCACCCACGGTAGCGGGCTTAACACCGGGGAGCTGTTTTTT
CASTHGSGLNTGELFF
>NA|TRBJ2-7|TRBV6-1|NA
TGTGCCAGCAGTGCGGAGGCGGGATTCCCAAACGAGCAGTACTTC
CASSAEAGFPNEQYF
>NA|TRBJ2-7|TRBV14|NA
TGTGCCAGCAGCCAAGTGGGCTTGGGGACCTACGAGCAGTACTTC
CASSQVGLGTYEQYF
>few|TRBJ2-2|TRBV7-2|NA
TGTGCCAGCAGCTTAAATGGGTTTGCCGGGGAGCTGTTTTTT
CASSLNGFAGELFF
>many|TRBJ2-1|TRBV3-1|NA
TGTGCCAGCAGCCAACTCCGTTCAAATGAGCAGTTCTTC
CASSQLRSNEQFF
>many|TRBJ2-1|TRBV7-2|NA
TGTGCCAGCAGCTTAGTGATGGGACCCCAGTTCTTC
CASSLVMGPQFF
>NA|TRBJ1-2|TRBV6-1|TRBD1
TGTGCCAGCAGTGAAACAGGGGCGCTCGGCTATGGCTACACCTTC
CASSETGALGYGYTF
>many|TRBJ1-1|TRBV28|NA
TGTGCCAGCAGCATCCGGAGGAGCACTGAAGCTTTCTTT
CASSIRRSTEAFF
>NA|TRBJ2-3|TRBV7-3|TRBD2
TGTGCCAGCAGCCCACTAGCGGGAGGACCCAATACGCAGTATTTT
CASSPLAGGPNTQYF
>many|TRBJ2-1|TRBV5-8|NA
TGTGCCAGCAGCTTGGGGCAGACCTACAATGAGCAGTTCTTC
CASSLGQTYNEQFF
>NA|TRBJ1-4|TRBV5-4|NA
TGTGCCAGCAGCCCGACAGGCCAAAATGAAAAACTGTTTTTT
CASSPTGQNEKLFF
>NA|TRBJ1-2|TRBV28|TRBD1
TGTGCCAGCAGGGGGACAGGGTTAATACTCTATGGCTACACCTTC
CASRGTGLILYGYTF
>many|TRBJ2-5|TRBV7-6|NA
TGTGCCAGCAGCTTAGACGGTGGAGGGACCCAGTACTTC
CASSLDGGGTQYF
>NA|TRBJ2-1|TRBV7-2|NA
TGTGCCAGCAGCTTAGCGAGTAACGGCAAGCAGTTCTTC
CASSLASNGKQFF
>NA|TRBJ2-7|TRBV20-1|TRBD1
TGCAGTGCTAGTCGTCCGGGACAGAATCCTTACGAGCAGTACTTC
CSASRPGQNPYEQYF
>many|TRBJ2-3|TRBV2|NA
TGTGCCAGCAGTGAGGACAGCACTTACACAGATACGCAGTATTTT
CASSEDSTYTDTQYF
>few|TRBJ2-2|TRBV20-1|TRBD2
TGCAGTGCTAGAGGCCCCTCGGGACTAGCGGGATCGAACACCGGGGAGCTGTTTTTT
CSARGPSGLAGSNTGELFF
>few|TRBJ2-2|TRBV5-4|NA
TGTGCCAGCAGCTTGGGGGACTTCTCAAACACCGGGGAGCTGTTTTTT
CASSLGDFSNTGELFF
>many|TRBJ2-1|TRBV6-2/TRBV6-3|TRBD2
TGTGCCAGCAGTTACTCTTCGGGTCCAGCGGGAGCGTGGTATGAGCAGTTCTTC
CASSYSSGPAGAWYEQFF
>few|TRBJ1-2|TRBV9|NA
TGTGCCAGTAGCGTAGAGGGAGGGATCGGCTACACCTTC
CASSVEGGIGYTF
>many|TRBJ2-2|TRBV6-1|TRBD1
TGTGCCAGCAGTGAACTCAGGGGGTGGAACACCGGGGAGCTGTTTTTT
CASSELRGWNTGELFF
>NA|TRBJ2-1|TRBV19|TRBD2
TGTGCCAGTATGGGGGGGACGAATCGGAATGAGCAGTTCTTC
CASMGGTNRNEQFF
>few|TRBJ2-2|TRBV10-3|TRBD2
TGTGCCACCGGAGCGGGAGGTCCCACCGGGGAGCTGTTTTTT
CATGAGGPTGELFF
>many|TRBJ2-4|TRBV27|NA
TGTGCCAGCAGCCCCTTCTGGGCCAAAAACATTCAGTACTTC
CASSPFWAKNIQYF
>NA|TRBJ1-1|TRBV11-2|NA
TGTGCCAGCAGTTTAATCATCTATATTTCTCAAGTAGGCGACACTGAAGCTTTCTTT
CASSLIIYISQVGDTEAFF
>NA|TRBJ1-5|TRBV19|NA
TGTGCCAGTAAGGTGGGGGATATCGGCAATCAGCCCCAGCATTTT
CASKVGDIGNQPQHF
>many|TRBJ2-1|TRBV3-1|TRBD2
TGTGCCAGCAGCCAGGAACTAGCGGGAGGGCCTCATGAGCAGTTCTTC
CASSQELAGGPHEQFF
>many|TRBJ2-5|TRBV11-2|TRBD1
TGTGCCAGCAGCTCCAGGGGACAGGGAGAAGAGACCCAGTACTTC
CASSSRGQGEETQYF
>many|TRBJ1-2|TRBV7-2|TRBD1
TGTGCCAGCAACCCGGGACAGGGATGGAGCTACACCTTC
CASNPGQGWSYTF
>few|TRBJ2-1|TRBV9|NA
TGTGCCAGCAGCATTATCGGACAGAACCCTGCCAGTGAGCAGTTCTTC
CASSIIGQNPASEQFF
>many|TRBJ1-5|TRBV6-1|NA
TGTGCCAGCAGCCGCTGGGACGGAAGAGATCAGCCCCAGCATTTT
CASSRWDGRDQPQHF
>NA|TRBJ2-5|TRBV5-6|TRBD1
TGTGCCAGCAGCCCCCGACAGGGGCTCTCGTTTCTGTACTTC
CASSPRQGLSFLYF
>NA|TRBJ1-3|TRBV6-5|NA
TGTGCCAGCAGTGAAGACAGCTCTGGAAACACCATATATTTT
CASSEDSSGNTIYF
>many|TRBJ2-1|TRBV20-1|TRBD2
TGCAGTGCTAGTGGACTAGCGGATTTTGCTACCAATGAGCAGTTCTTC
CSASGLADFATNEQFF
>few|TRBJ2-1|TRBV24-1|TRBD2
TGTGCCACCAGTGATCCTTCCGGACTAGCGGGAGAATACAATGAGCAGTTCTTC
CATSDPSGLAGEYNEQFF
>many|TRBJ1-5|TRBV12-3/TRBV12-4|NA
TGTGCCAGCAGTTTACAGGGACCCAATCAGCCCCAGCATTTT
CASSLQGPNQPQHF